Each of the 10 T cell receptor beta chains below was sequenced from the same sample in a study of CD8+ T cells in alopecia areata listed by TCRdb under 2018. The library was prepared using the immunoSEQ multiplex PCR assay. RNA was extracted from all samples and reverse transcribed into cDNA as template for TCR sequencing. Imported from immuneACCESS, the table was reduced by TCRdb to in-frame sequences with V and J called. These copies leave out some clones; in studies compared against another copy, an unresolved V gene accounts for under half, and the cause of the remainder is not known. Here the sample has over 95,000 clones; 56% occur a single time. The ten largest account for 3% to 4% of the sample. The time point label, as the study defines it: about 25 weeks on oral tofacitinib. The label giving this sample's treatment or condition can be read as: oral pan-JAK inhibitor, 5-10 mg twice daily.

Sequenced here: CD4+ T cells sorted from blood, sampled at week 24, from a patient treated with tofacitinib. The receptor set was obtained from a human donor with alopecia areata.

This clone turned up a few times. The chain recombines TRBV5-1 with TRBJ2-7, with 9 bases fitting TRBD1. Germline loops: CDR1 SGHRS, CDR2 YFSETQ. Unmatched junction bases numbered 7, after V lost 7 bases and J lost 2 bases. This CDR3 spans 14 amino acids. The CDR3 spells CASQQGALTYEQYF. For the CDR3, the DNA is TGCGCCAGCCAACAGGGGGCGCTGACCTACGAGCAGTACTTC.

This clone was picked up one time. The CDR3 protein is CASSDANQPQHF. CDR3 nucleotides: TGTGCCAGCAGTGATGCCAATCAGCCCCAGCATTTT. The chain couples TRBV6-5 to TRBJ1-5, with D unresolved. Germline V gives CDR1 MNHEY, CDR2 SVGAGI. The germline V and J ends were trimmed by 5 bases and 3 bases, with 5 bases remaining between them. The CDR3 spans 12 residues.

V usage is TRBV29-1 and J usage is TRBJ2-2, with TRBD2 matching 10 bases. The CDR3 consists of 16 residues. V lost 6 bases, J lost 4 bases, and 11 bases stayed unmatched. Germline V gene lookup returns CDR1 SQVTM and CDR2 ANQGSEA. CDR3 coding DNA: TGCAGCGTCCTAAGTAGGGGACTAGCGACCACCGGGGAGCTGTTTTTT. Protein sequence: CSVLSRGLATTGELFF.

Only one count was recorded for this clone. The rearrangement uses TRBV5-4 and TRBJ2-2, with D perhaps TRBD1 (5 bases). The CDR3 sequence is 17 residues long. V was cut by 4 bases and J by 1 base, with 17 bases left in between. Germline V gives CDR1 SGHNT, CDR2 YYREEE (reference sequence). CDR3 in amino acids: CASSPTGGAQNTGELFF. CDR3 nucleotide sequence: TGTGCCAGCAGCCCCACTGGTGGGGCACAGAACACCGGGGAGCTGTTTTTT.

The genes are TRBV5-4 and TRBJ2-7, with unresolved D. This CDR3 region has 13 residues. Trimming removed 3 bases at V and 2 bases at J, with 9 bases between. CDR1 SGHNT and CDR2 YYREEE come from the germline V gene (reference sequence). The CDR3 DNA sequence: TGTGCCAGCAGCTCCACCCCAACCTACGAGCAGTACTTC. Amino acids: CASSSTPTYEQYF.

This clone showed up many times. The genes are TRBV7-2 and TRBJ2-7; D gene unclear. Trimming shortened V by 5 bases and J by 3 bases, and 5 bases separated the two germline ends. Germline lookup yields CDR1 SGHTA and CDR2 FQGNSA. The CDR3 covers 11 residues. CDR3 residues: CASSMNYEQYF. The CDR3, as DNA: TGTGCCAGCAGCATGAACTACGAGCAGTACTTC.

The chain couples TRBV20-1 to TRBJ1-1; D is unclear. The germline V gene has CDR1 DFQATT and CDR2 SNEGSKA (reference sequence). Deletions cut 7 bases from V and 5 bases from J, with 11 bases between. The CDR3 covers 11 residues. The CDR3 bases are TGCAGTGTCGGGGTAGGGACTGAAGCTTTCTTT. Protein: CSVGVGTEAFF.

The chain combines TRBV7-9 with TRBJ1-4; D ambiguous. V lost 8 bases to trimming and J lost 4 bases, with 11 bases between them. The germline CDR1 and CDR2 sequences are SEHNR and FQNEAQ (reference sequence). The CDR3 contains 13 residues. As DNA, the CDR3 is TGTGCCAGCGGGATTACGGGTAATGAAAAACTGTTTTTT. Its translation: CASGITGNEKLFF.

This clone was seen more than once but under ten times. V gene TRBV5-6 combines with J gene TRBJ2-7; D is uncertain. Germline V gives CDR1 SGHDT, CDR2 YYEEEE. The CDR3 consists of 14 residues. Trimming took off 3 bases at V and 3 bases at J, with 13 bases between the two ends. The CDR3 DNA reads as TGTGCCAGCAGCTCGAGCTACGGTTTCTACGAGCAGTACTTC. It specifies CASSSSYGFYEQYF.

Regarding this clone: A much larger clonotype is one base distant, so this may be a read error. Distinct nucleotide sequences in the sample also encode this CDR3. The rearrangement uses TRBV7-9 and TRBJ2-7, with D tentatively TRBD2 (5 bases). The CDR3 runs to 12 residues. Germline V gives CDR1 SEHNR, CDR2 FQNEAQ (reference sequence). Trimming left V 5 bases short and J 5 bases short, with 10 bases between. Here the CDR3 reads CASSLDYHEQYF. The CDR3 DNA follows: TGTGCCAGCAGCCTAGACTATCACGAGCAGTACTTC.